The source of this T cell receptor beta chain is a study of T cell responses to AZD1222 COVID-19 vaccine. Study results and caveats: Researchers report vaccine-associated CD4 TCRs spanning spike, with dominance at 160-218 and 743-854. Donors, mostly white British, included more females; clonal diversity was possibly underestimated. Variant regions that are unmutated are reportedly the target of nearly half of spike-specific TCRs.

Assay used: immunoSEQ multiplex PCR; TCRdb lists only in-frame clones, some missing. The sample carries just over 150,000 clones, 88% recorded once. This clone is a singleton in its sample. What it binds is unknown. Material: peripheral blood, obtained after recovery from COVID-19. The sequence was collected from an adult who had recovered from COVID-19.

CDR3 sequence reads: CASSLAPQGANYGYTF. CDR3 in DNA: TGCGCCAGCAGCTTGGCACCACAGGGGGCTAACTATGGCTACACCTTC. The V call is TRBV5-1, the J call TRBJ1-2, with 8 bases lining up with TRBD1. CDR1 is SGHRS and CDR2 is YFSETQ in the germline V gene. The CDR3 sequence is 16 residues long. V trimming: 0 bases; J trimming: 0 bases; junction bases outside the gene matches: 4.